The 22 T cell receptor beta chains listed next were all sequenced from one sample in a study of lymphopenia after photon versus proton radiotherapy. The assay was immunoSEQ multiplex PCR, and TCRdb's table has in-frame clones only and misses some. Seen here are 60,000 or so clones, roughly 87% observed once, and the top ten hold about 13%. This specimen consisted of peripheral blood, obtained from a patient treated with proton-based radiotherapy. The receptors come from a man older than 75 with esophageal cancer.

This clone appeared once. The rearrangement links TRBV11-3 to TRBJ2-5, with 7 bases that match TRBD2. Per germline, CDR1 SGHNT and CDR2 YENEEA. With 5 bases clipped from V and 2 bases from J, the junction kept 5 bases outside the gene matches. This CDR3 contains 14 residues. The CDR3 DNA is TGTGCCAGCAGCGCGGGACTAACTCAAGAGACCCAGTACTTC. This gives the protein CASSAGLTQETQYF.

The table lists this clone with a few counts. The J gene is TRBJ2-7, the V gene TRBV7-9; tentative D call: TRBD2 (6 bases). Trimming stripped 3 bases from V and 6 bases from J, with 15 bases between. This CDR3 is built from 14 residues. Germline V gene data show CDR1 as SEHNR and CDR2 as FQNEAQ (reference sequence). CDR3 nucleotides: TGTGCCAGCAGCTTCTCGGGACTCCTGGCCGAGCAGTACTTC. It yields the protein CASSFSGLLAEQYF.

This clone was seen a handful of times. The V gene is TRBV7-9, the J gene TRBJ1-2; D gene uncertain. Germline V gene lookup returns CDR1 SEHNR and CDR2 FQNEAQ (reference sequence). Trimming pared 6 bases from V and 1 base from J, leaving 9 bases between. The CDR3 runs to 13 residues. Here the CDR3 reads CASRPVSNYGYTF. As DNA, the CDR3 is TGTGCCAGCAGACCCGTTAGTAACTATGGCTACACCTTC.

The CDR3 reads CSVDAYPNTDTQYF. The DNA for the CDR3 is TGCAGCGTTGATGCCTACCCGAACACAGATACGCAGTATTTT. This chain uses TRBV29-1 with TRBJ2-3; D ambiguous. Trimming pared 3 bases from V and 2 bases from J, leaving 12 bases between. The CDR3 is 14 amino acids. Germline V gene sequence: CDR1 SQVTM, CDR2 ANQGSEA.

The DNA for the CDR3 is TGTGCCAGCAGCTTGCCGGGACAGGGTAGGCTTGGTGAAAAACTGTTTTTT. Translating gives CASSLPGQGRLGEKLFF. The chain recombines TRBV7-8 with TRBJ1-4, with 9 nucleotides matching TRBD1. The CDR3 extends over 17 amino acids. Trimming cost V 3 bases and J 7 bases; bases outside gene matches: 12. Germline CDR1 reads SGHVS; CDR2 reads FQNEAQ.

This clone is labeled hyperexpanded. The chain recombines TRBV6-1 with TRBJ2-6; D might be TRBD1 (5 bases). Trimming took off 2 bases at V and 3 bases at J, with 8 bases between the two ends. The CDR3 extends over 15 amino acids. Per germline, CDR1 MNHNS and CDR2 SASEGT. This CDR3 reads CASSEQGYGANVLTF. CDR3 nucleotide sequence: TGTGCCAGCAGTGAACAGGGCTATGGGGCCAACGTCCTGACTTTC.

V usage is TRBV5-1 and J usage is TRBJ1-2; 7 bases are shared with TRBD1. Germline CDR1 is SGHRS and CDR2 is YFSETQ. The CDR3 covers 17 residues. V trimming: 4 bases; J trimming: 6 bases; junction bases outside the gene matches: 18. The CDR3 DNA is TGCGCCAGCAGCCCAGGGGGGAGCAGGTTCCCTTCCGATGGCTACACCTTC. This codes for CASSPGGSRFPSDGYTF. Looking up the rest from reference TRBV5-1 and TRBJ1-2 gives the full variable domain: KAGVTQTPRYLIKTRGQQVTLSCSPISGHRSVSWYQQTPGQGLQFLFEYFSETQRNKGNFPGRFSGRQFSNSRSEMNVSTLELGDSALYLCASSPGGSRFPSDGYTFGSGTRLTVV.

The rearrangement uses TRBV6-6 and TRBJ1-1, with TRBD1 matching 7 bases. With V trimmed by 0 bases and J by 0 bases, 1 base remained unmatched. The CDR3 loop spans 15 amino acids. Germline loops: CDR1 MNHNY, CDR2 SVGAGI (reference sequence). CDR3 sequence reads: CASSYSDRMNTEAFF. CDR3 nucleotides: TGTGCCAGCAGTTACTCGGACAGGATGAACACTGAAGCTTTCTTT.

The chain combines TRBV7-5 with TRBJ2-5. TRBV7-5 is recorded as a pseudogene. The CDR3 covers 16 residues. This CDR3 is CVRSHWKSQPTETQYF. CDR3 nucleotide sequence: TGTGTCAGAAGCCATTGGAAAAGTCAGCCAACGGAGACCCAGTACTTC.

This clone appeared once. The chain couples TRBV7-2 to TRBJ2-7; the D is unclear. Germline V gene lookup returns CDR1 SGHTA and CDR2 FQGNSA. Between the trimmed V and J ends, which lost 0 bases and 0 bases, there was a span of 9 bases. The length of the CDR3 is 15 residues. The CDR3: CASSLAPGSSYEQYF. The CDR3 DNA follows: TGTGCCAGCAGCTTAGCGCCAGGAAGCTCCTACGAGCAGTACTTC.

This chain links TRBV7-3 with TRBJ2-5, with D possibly being TRBD1 or TRBD2 (6 bases each). V was cut by 5 bases and J by 1 base, with 11 bases left in between. The CDR3 extends over 14 amino acids. Germline assignment: CDR1 SGHTA and CDR2 FQGTGA. For the CDR3, the DNA is TGTGCCAGCAGCCCCACGGGGGCCCAAGAGACCCAGTACTTC. Translation: CASSPTGAQETQYF.

The gene calls are TRBV27 and TRBJ2-1; 8 bases line up with TRBD1. The CDR3 is made up of 15 amino acids. CDR1 is MNHEY, CDR2 SMNVEV, per germline (reference sequence). J was trimmed by 2 bases and V by 5 bases; bases with no gene match: 5. CDR3 DNA sequence: TGTGCCAGCAGTCCCCGGGACAGGACCTACAATGAGCAGTTCTTC. Its protein product is CASSPRDRTYNEQFF.

This chain links TRBV25-1 with TRBJ1-1, with D possibly being TRBD1 (6 bases). Trimming shortened V by 2 bases and J by 11 bases, and 18 bases separated the two germline ends. CDR3 length: 14 amino acids. Germline values: CDR1 MGHDK, CDR2 SYGVNS. The CDR3 loop is CASSEQYDRGAAFF. The DNA of the CDR3 is TGTGCCAGCAGTGAACAGTACGATCGGGGGGCGGCTTTCTTT.

This clone was seen a handful of times. The genes are TRBV18 and TRBJ1-2; D ambiguous. Germline V gene sequence: CDR1 KGHSH, CDR2 LQKENI. The CDR3 has 13 amino acids. V lost 2 bases to trimming and J lost 7 bases, with 11 bases between them. CDR3 sequence: CASSPSGGAGYTF. In DNA form, the CDR3 reads TGTGCCAGCTCACCATCGGGAGGAGCTGGCTACACCTTC.

The gene calls are TRBV7-9 and TRBJ1-2; 8 bases map to TRBD1. The CDR3 contains 15 residues. CDR1 and CDR2 (germline): SEHNR, FQNEAQ (reference sequence). V shed 4 bases, J shed 0 bases, and the junction held 4 bases outside the gene matches. CDR3 region: CASSYVDRANYGYTF. The CDR3 DNA follows: TGTGCCAGCAGCTATGTGGACAGGGCTAACTATGGCTACACCTTC. The full variable domain, in which reference TRBV7-9 and TRBJ1-2 provide the parts outside the CDR3, is DTGVSQNPRHKITKRGQNVTFRCDPISEHNRLYWYRQTLGQGPEFLTYFQNEAQLEKSRLLSDRFSAERPKGSFSTLEIQRTEQGDSAMYLCASSYVDRANYGYTFGSGTRLTVV.

The chain carries TRBV4-2 and TRBJ2-7, with D possibly matching TRBD1 (5 bases). Germline V CDR1 and CDR2: LGHNA, YNFKEQ. CDR3 size: 15 residues. V lost 0 bases, J lost 4 bases, and 13 bases lay in between. The CDR3 loop reads CASSQDWQGEYEQYF. DNA for the CDR3: TGTGCCAGCAGCCAAGATTGGCAGGGCGAGTACGAGCAGTACTTC.

The V and J genes are TRBV30 and TRBJ2-3; D is undetermined. Trimming took off 2 bases at V and 4 bases at J, with 4 bases between the two ends. Germline loops: CDR1 GTSNPN, CDR2 SVGIG (reference sequence). CDR3 size: 11 residues. Here the CDR3 DNA reads TGTGCCTGGAGTCCGGCAGATACGCAGTATTTT. Amino acid sequence: CAWSPADTQYF.

The chain employs TRBV28 and TRBJ2-1; a weak D match, TRBD1 (6 bases). The CDR3 is 14 amino acids. CDR1 is MDHEN and CDR2 is SYDVKM in the germline V gene. V lost 4 bases to trimming and J lost 12 bases, with 19 bases between them. CDR3 amino acids: CASSSPGQKGGQFF. In nucleotides, the CDR3 is TGTGCCAGCAGTTCCCCGGGTCAAAAAGGGGGGCAGTTCTTC.

The V and J genes are TRBV7-9 and TRBJ2-5; TRBD1 matches at 7 bases. The CDR3 is 18 amino acids. V lost 5 bases, J lost 5 bases, and 20 bases stayed unmatched. Germline values: CDR1 SEHNR, CDR2 FQNEAQ (reference sequence). The CDR3 region is CASSPFPDRDYGIETQYF. CDR3 nucleotides: TGTGCCAGCAGCCCATTCCCCGACAGGGATTATGGAATCGAGACCCAGTACTTC.

This clone was detected a few times. This chain uses TRBV14 with TRBJ2-2; a weak D match, TRBD1 (5 bases). Germline V gene lookup returns CDR1 SGHDN and CDR2 FVKESK. The CDR3 consists of 16 residues. Trimming removed 1 base from V and 0 bases from J, with 9 bases in between. The CDR3 region is CASSQVRAANTGELFF. The CDR3 region has the DNA TGTGCCAGCAGCCAAGTCAGGGCAGCGAACACCGGGGAGCTGTTTTTT.

The J gene is TRBJ2-2, the V gene TRBV5-1, with D perhaps being TRBD1 or TRBD2 (6 bases each). The CDR3 is made up of 14 amino acids. Germline values: CDR1 SGHRS, CDR2 YFSETQ. V was cut by 7 bases and J by 6 bases, with 16 bases left in between. CDR3 protein: CASGLQGMSGELFF. CDR3 in DNA: TGCGCCAGCGGACTACAGGGAATGTCCGGGGAGCTGTTTTTT. The full variable domain, rest sourced from reference TRBV5-1 and TRBJ2-2, is KAGVTQTPRYLIKTRGQQVTLSCSPISGHRSVSWYQQTPGQGLQFLFEYFSETQRNKGNFPGRFSGRQFSNSRSEMNVSTLELGDSALYLCASGLQGMSGELFFGEGSRLTVL.

V and J are TRBV6-5 and TRBJ1-1; 8 bases agree with TRBD1. J was trimmed by 5 bases and V by 4 bases; bases with no gene match: 12. The CDR3 loop spans 16 amino acids. The V gene's germline CDR1 is MNHEY and CDR2 SVGAGI. CDR3 protein: CASSSGQVIGGTEAFF. CDR3 DNA: TGTGCCAGCAGTTCGGGACAGGTAATCGGAGGGACTGAAGCTTTCTTT.